These 20 T cell receptor beta chains originate from one sample sequenced in a study of shared clonotypes between healthy human individuals. TCRdb keeps only in-frame clones here, not all; method: immunoSEQ multiplex PCR. The table lists millions of clones, approximately 94% of them singletons. Naive CD8 cells lacked CD45RO, underwent positive selection for CCR7 and left out terminally differentiated effector memory CD45RA+ cells. Sequenced sample: naive CD8+ T cells sorted from blood. These receptors were obtained from a man between 18 and 35 years old in good health.

The rearrangement links TRBV10-1 to TRBJ2-7, with TRBD1 matching 9 bases. This CDR3 contains 14 residues. The trim removed 7 bases at V and 4 bases at J, leaving 8 bases unmatched. Germline loops: CDR1 WNHNN, CDR2 SYGVQD (reference sequence). In DNA form, the CDR3 reads TGCGCCAGCAAATCGGACAGGGGAGTTTACGAGCAGTACTTC. Protein: CASKSDRGVYEQYF.

In its sample, this clone was seen once. This CDR3 reads CASSQGPPGGGETQYF. The CDR3 nucleotides read TGCGCCAGCAGCCAAGGCCCACCAGGGGGAGGAGAGACCCAGTACTTC. V gene TRBV4-3 combines with J gene TRBJ2-5; D is possibly TRBD1 (7 bases). Germline V lookup: CDR1 LGHNA, CDR2 YSLEER. Trimming left V 1 base short and J 4 bases short, with 16 bases between. The CDR3 loop spans 16 amino acids.

This CDR3 reads CASKQGLGTEAFF. DNA of the CDR3: TGCGCCAGCAAACAGGGATTGGGCACTGAAGCTTTCTTT. The rearrangement joins TRBV5-1 to TRBJ1-1; TRBD1 might be the D (6 bases). The CDR3 extends over 13 amino acids. The germline V gene encodes CDR1 SGHRS and CDR2 YFSETQ. V lost 6 bases and J lost 4, with 13 bases in between.

To note about this clone: A much larger clone differs by one base, so this may be a read error. V gene TRBV4-1 combines with J gene TRBJ2-7, with 9 bases identical to TRBD2. Losses at the gene ends were 1 base for V and 2 bases for J; bases not matched to a gene: 0. The CDR3 is made up of 14 amino acids. Germline V CDR1 and CDR2: MGHRA, YSYEKL. CDR3 amino acids: CASSQGTSAYEQYF. The CDR3 DNA reads TGCGCCAGCAGCCAAGGGACTAGCGCCTACGAGCAGTACTTC.

This chain joins TRBV30 and TRBJ1-2; 7 bases fit TRBD1. V lost 5 bases to trimming and J lost 5 bases; unmatched junction nucleotides: 8. This CDR3 region has 13 residues. In germline, CDR1 is GTSNPN, CDR2 SVGIG (reference sequence). In nucleotides, the CDR3 is TGTGCCTGGGGGGAGGACAGGAGATATGGCTACACCTTC. It translates to CAWGEDRRYGYTF.

The chain uses TRBV5-1 and TRBJ2-6; D ambiguous. The CDR3 covers 17 residues. V was clipped by 0 bases and J by 0 bases, with 10 bases between them. The germline V gene has CDR1 SGHRS and CDR2 YFSETQ. This chain's CDR3 is CASSLDLISSGANVLTF. The CDR3 nucleotides are TGCGCCAGCAGCTTGGATCTAATCAGCTCTGGGGCCAACGTCCTGACTTTC. The variable domain in full, with the rest retrieved from reference TRBV5-1 and TRBJ2-6, is KAGVTQTPRYLIKTRGQQVTLSCSPISGHRSVSWYQQTPGQGLQFLFEYFSETQRNKGNFPGRFSGRQFSNSRSEMNVSTLELGDSALYLCASSLDLISSGANVLTFGAGSRLTVL.

Here the CDR3 reads CASSIVAGGLETQYF. CDR3 sequence (DNA): TGTGCCAGTAGTATAGTGGCGGGGGGGCTAGAGACCCAGTACTTC. This chain uses TRBV19 with TRBJ2-5; the match to TRBD2 covers 9 bases. Germline CDR1 reads LNHDA; CDR2 reads SQIVND (reference sequence). The CDR3 spans 15 residues. The V gene end was trimmed by 1 base and the J gene end by 4 bases; junction bases not matched to a gene: 4. Drawing the rest from reference TRBV19 and TRBJ2-5, the complete variable domain is DGGITQSPKYLFRKEGQNVTLSCEQNLNHDAMYWYRQDPGQGLRLIYYSQIVNDFQKGDIAEGYSVSREKKESFPLTVTSAQKNPTAFYLCASSIVAGGLETQYFGPGTRLLVL.

This clone was seen more than once but under ten times. The chain carries TRBV4-1 and TRBJ1-6, with 8 positions matching TRBD1. CDR3 length: 15 amino acids. V was pared by 1 base and J by 7 bases, with 3 bases of the junction left unmatched. CDR1 and CDR2 from the germline V gene are MGHRA and YSYEKL. CDR3 in DNA: TGCGCCAGCAGCCAAGGGGACAGGACAAATTCACCCCTCCACTTT. Encoded protein: CASSQGDRTNSPLHF.

The CDR3 spells CAISESGVWSPQHF. The CDR3 DNA is TGTGCCATCAGTGAGTCAGGGGTCTGGTCGCCCCAGCATTTT. The rearrangement links TRBV10-3 to TRBJ1-5, with D perhaps TRBD1 (5 bases). CDR1 and CDR2 from the germline V gene are ENHRY and SYGVKD. Between the trimmed V and J ends, which lost 0 bases and 9 bases, there was a span of 12 bases. The CDR3 extends over 14 amino acids.

The J gene is TRBJ2-7, the V gene TRBV7-2; D possibly corresponds to TRBD1 (5 bases). Trimming pared 3 bases from V and 3 bases from J, leaving 9 bases between. CDR1 and CDR2 from the germline V gene are SGHTA and FQGNSA. This CDR3 spans 13 amino acids. As DNA, the CDR3 is TGTGCCAGCAGCTTCTGGCAGGGCTACGAGCAGTACTTC. This gives the protein CASSFWQGYEQYF.

The chain is built from TRBV21-1 and TRBJ2-5; the table calls TRBD1, which could not be checked here. TRBV21-1 is deemed a pseudogene. This CDR3 has 13 amino acids. Here the CDR3 DNA reads TGTGCCAGCAGTGTGACAGGAGGAGAGACCCAGTACTTC. As protein: CASSVTGGETQYF.

CDR3 sequence (DNA): TGTGCCAGCAGGACTACCGGGGCGTCAGGTAACGAGCAGTACTTC. Amino acid sequence: CASRTTGASGNEQYF. V and J are TRBV7-8 and TRBJ2-7; D might be TRBD1 or TRBD2, each matching 5 bases. The germline gives CDR1 SGHVS, CDR2 FQNEAQ. V was cut by 6 bases and J by 5 bases, with 20 bases left in between. The CDR3 contains 15 residues.

The genes are TRBV9 and TRBJ2-1; TRBD2 might be the D (5 bases). The CDR3 contains 14 residues. In germline, CDR1 is SGDLS, CDR2 YYNGEE. V gave up 2 bases and J gave up 6 bases, with 12 bases separating them. The CDR3: CASSVEGRFNEQFF. In DNA, the CDR3 is TGTGCCAGCAGCGTCGAGGGCCGGTTCAATGAGCAGTTCTTC.

The DNA for the CDR3 is TGTGCCAGCAGCCCCCCCGTTAGCGGGGGAGGAGAGCAGTACTTC. This gives the protein CASSPPVSGGGEQYF. J is TRBJ2-7 and V is TRBV7-9, with TRBD2 identical over 9 bases. Germline CDR1 and CDR2: SEHNR and FQNEAQ (reference sequence). The CDR3 extends over 15 amino acids. Trimming took 5 bases from V and 7 from J; bases not matched to a gene: 12.

The chain couples TRBV19 to TRBJ2-5; TRBD2 aligns across 12 bases. The CDR3 consists of 18 residues. The V gene end was trimmed by 1 base and the J gene end by 3 bases; junction bases not matched to a gene: 9. Germline loops: CDR1 LNHDA, CDR2 SQIVND (reference sequence). In DNA form, the CDR3 reads TGTGCCAGTAGTATAGTCTGGGGTCTAGCGGGAGGGGAAGAGACCCAGTACTTC. It codes for CASSIVWGLAGGEETQYF. Complete variable domain (other parts from reference TRBV19 and TRBJ2-5): DGGITQSPKYLFRKEGQNVTLSCEQNLNHDAMYWYRQDPGQGLRLIYYSQIVNDFQKGDIAEGYSVSREKKESFPLTVTSAQKNPTAFYLCASSIVWGLAGGEETQYFGPGTRLLVL.

This clone was observed a single time. The gene calls are TRBV25-1 and TRBJ2-5, with 8 positions matching TRBD2. The junction had 11 bases not matched to a gene; V was cut back by 1 base and J by 1 base. The germline V gene has CDR1 MGHDK and CDR2 SYGVNS. The CDR3 totals 18 residues. CDR3 sequence: CASSEWASSGGFQETQYF. CDR3 in DNA: TGTGCCAGCAGTGAATGGGCTTCCTCGGGGGGGTTCCAAGAGACCCAGTACTTC. Full variable domain (remainder filled in from reference TRBV25-1 and TRBJ2-5): EADIYQTPRYLVIGTGKKITLECSQTMGHDKMYWYQQDPGMELHLIHYSYGVNSTEKGDLSSESTVSRIRTEHFPLTLESARPSHTSQYLCASSEWASSGGFQETQYFGPGTRLLVL.

The rearrangement links TRBV6-1 to TRBJ2-2; D might be TRBD2 (6 bases). The CDR3 extends over 13 amino acids. In germline, CDR1 is MNHNS, CDR2 SASEGT. V dropped 8 bases and J dropped 3 bases, with 10 bases sitting between them. As DNA, the CDR3 is TGTGCCAGCGGGGACTCCTACACCGGGGAGCTGTTTTTT. Translation: CASGDSYTGELFF.

The chain combines TRBV4-1 with TRBJ1-2; D gene uncertain. V dropped 2 bases and J dropped 4 bases, with 17 bases sitting between them. In germline, CDR1 is MGHRA, CDR2 YSYEKL. This CDR3 contains 16 residues. CDR3 amino acids: CASSQSTAGFFYGYTF. The CDR3 DNA is TGCGCCAGCAGCCAATCAACCGCGGGGTTTTTCTATGGCTACACCTTC.

In DNA form, the CDR3 reads TGCGCCAGCAGCCAAGGGTTTAGCGGGAGTTCAGATACGCAGTATTTT. Its protein product is CASSQGFSGSSDTQYF. The chain couples TRBV4-3 to TRBJ2-3, with 9 bases matching TRBD2. Trimming took 1 base from V and 4 from J; bases not matched to a gene: 6. The length of the CDR3 is 16 residues. Germline CDR1 LGHNA, CDR2 YSLEER.

This clone was seen just once. The same CDR3 can be traced to other DNA sequences in this sample. Here the CDR3 reads CASRQGAREQYF. The CDR3 DNA reads as TGTGCCAGCAGGCAGGGGGCGAGGGAGCAGTACTTC. The V call is TRBV27, the J call TRBJ2-7; 8 bases fit TRBD1. V shed 6 bases, J shed 7 bases, and the junction held 5 bases outside the gene matches. CDR1 and CDR2 (germline): MNHEY, SMNVEV (reference sequence). The CDR3 runs 12 residues.